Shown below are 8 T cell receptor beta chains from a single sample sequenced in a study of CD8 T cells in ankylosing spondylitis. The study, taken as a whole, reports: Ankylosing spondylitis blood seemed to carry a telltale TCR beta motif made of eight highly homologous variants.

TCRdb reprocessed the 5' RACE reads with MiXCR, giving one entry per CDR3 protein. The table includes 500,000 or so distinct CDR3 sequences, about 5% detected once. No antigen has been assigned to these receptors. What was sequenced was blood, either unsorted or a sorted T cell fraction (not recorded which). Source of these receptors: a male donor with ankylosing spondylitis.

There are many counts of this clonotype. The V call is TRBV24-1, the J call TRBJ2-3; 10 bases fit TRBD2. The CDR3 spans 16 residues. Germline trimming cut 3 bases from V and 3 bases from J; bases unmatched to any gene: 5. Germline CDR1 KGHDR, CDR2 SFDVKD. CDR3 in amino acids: CATSDPGLAATDTQYF. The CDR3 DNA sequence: TGTGCCACCAGTGATCCCGGACTAGCGGCTACAGATACGCAGTATTTT.

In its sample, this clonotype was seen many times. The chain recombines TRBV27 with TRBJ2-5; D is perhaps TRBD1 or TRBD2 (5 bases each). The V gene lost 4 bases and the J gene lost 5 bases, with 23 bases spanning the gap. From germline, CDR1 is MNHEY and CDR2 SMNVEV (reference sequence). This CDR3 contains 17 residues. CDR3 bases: TGTGCCAGCAGTTCGAGGAGCCGGGACCGGGCGGCGGAGACCCAGTACTTC. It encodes CASSSRSRDRAAETQYF.

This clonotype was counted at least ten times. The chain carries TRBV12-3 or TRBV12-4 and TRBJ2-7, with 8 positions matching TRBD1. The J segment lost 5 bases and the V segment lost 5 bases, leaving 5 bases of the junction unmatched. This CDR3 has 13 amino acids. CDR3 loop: CASSRDRHNEQYF. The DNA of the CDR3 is TGTGCCAGCAGTCGGGACAGGCATAACGAGCAGTACTTC.

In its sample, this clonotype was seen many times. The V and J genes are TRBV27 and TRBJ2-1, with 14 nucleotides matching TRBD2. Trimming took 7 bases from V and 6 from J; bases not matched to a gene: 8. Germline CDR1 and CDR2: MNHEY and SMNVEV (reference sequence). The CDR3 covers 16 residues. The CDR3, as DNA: TGTGCCAGCACTGGACTAGCGGGAGGTTTGCGCAATGAGCAGTTCTTC. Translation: CASTGLAGGLRNEQFF.

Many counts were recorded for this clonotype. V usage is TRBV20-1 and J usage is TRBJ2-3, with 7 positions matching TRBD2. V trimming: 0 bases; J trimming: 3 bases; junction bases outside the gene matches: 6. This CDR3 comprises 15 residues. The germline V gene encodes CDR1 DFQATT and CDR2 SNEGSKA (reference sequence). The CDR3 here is CSARDPGEGTDTQYF. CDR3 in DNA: TGCAGTGCTAGAGACCCCGGGGAGGGTACAGATACGCAGTATTTT.

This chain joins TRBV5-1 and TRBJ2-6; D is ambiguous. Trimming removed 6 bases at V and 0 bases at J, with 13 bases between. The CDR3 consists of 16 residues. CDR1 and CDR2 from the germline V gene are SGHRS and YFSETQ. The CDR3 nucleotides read TGCGCCAGCACCCTATCCTCAGGCTCTGGGGCCAACGTCCTGACTTTC. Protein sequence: CASTLSSGSGANVLTF.

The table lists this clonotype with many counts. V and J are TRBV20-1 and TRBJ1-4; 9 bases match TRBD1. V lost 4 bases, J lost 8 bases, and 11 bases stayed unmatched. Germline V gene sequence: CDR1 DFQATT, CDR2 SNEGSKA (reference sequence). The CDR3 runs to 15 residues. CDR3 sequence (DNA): TGCAGTGCTACACACCCCGGGACAGGGAGGGAAAAACTGTTTTTT. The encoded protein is CSATHPGTGREKLFF.

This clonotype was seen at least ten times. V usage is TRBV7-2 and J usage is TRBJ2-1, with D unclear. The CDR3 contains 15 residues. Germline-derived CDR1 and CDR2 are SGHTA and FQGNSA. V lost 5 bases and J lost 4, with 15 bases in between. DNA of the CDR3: TGTGCCAGCAGCGAGGCTTGGGGATCATACAATGAGCAGTTCTTC. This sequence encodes CASSEAWGSYNEQFF.